This passage covers 20 T cell receptor beta chains from one sample sequenced in a study of blood T cells in healthy people across ages. Primed by a sample-barcoded 5' primer and a J-beta primer mix, a second PCR proceeded for 7 to 11 cycles. Each CDR3 protein is one row after TCRdb ran MiXCR on the 5' RACE reads. This sample yields about 1,000,000 distinct CDR3 sequences, of which 40% to 55% are seen a single time; approximately 17% belongs to the top ten. Sequenced sample: blood. These receptors were collected from a woman aged 55-69 years in good health.

The chain combines TRBV3-1 with TRBJ2-4, with no clear D. The end of the DNA fits TRBJ2-7 better, so the J call may be wrong. CDR1 LGHDT and CDR2 YNNKEL come from the germline V gene (reference sequence). CDR3 length: 13 residues. CDR3 sequence reads: CASSPVGPGEQYF. As DNA, the CDR3 is TGTGCCAGCAGCCCAGTAGGGCCGGGCGAGCAGTACTTC.

This sequence joins TRBV15 and TRBJ2-5; possibly TRBD2 for D (7 bases). CDR1 LNHNV and CDR2 YYDKDF come from the germline V gene (reference sequence). The CDR3 runs 14 residues. Trimming shortened V by 1 base and J by 11 bases, and 17 bases separated the two germline ends. CDR3 DNA: TGTGCCACCAGCAGAGGGGGGGGCCGATTAGAGCAGTACTTC. It encodes CATSRGGGRLEQYF. Drawing the rest from reference TRBV15 and TRBJ2-5, the complete variable domain is DAMVIQNPRYQVTQFGKPVTLSCSQTLNHNVMYWYQQKSSQAPKLLFHYYDKDFNNEADTPDNFQSRRPNTSFCFLDIRSPGLGDTAMYLCATSRGGGRLEQYFGPGTRLLVL.

In this sample, this clonotype turned up many times. This chain links TRBV4-1 with TRBJ2-5; D gene ambiguous. Per the germline V gene, CDR1 is MGHRA and CDR2 is YSYEKL. The CDR3 is 13 residues long. Between the trimmed V and J ends, which lost 0 bases and 3 bases, there was a span of 5 bases. CDR3 protein: CASSQDAEETQYF. Here the CDR3 DNA reads TGCGCCAGCAGCCAAGATGCGGAAGAGACCCAGTACTTC.

This clonotype was detected only a few times. The chain links TRBV20-1 to TRBJ2-3; D is unresolved. CDR3 length: 14 amino acids. From germline, CDR1 is DFQATT and CDR2 SNEGSKA (reference sequence). Deletions cut 0 bases from V and 4 bases from J, with 11 bases between. The CDR3 sequence: CSARDWGISDTQYF. The CDR3 DNA reads TGCAGTGCTAGAGATTGGGGAATCTCAGATACGCAGTATTTT.

The chain uses TRBV12-3 or TRBV12-4 and TRBJ2-1, with D perhaps being TRBD1 or TRBD2 (6 bases each). Trimming left V 1 base short and J 6 bases short, with 10 bases between. This CDR3 is 14 amino acids long. The CDR3 DNA reads as TGTGCCAGCAGTTTAGGGGGGGCTGTCAATGAGCAGTTCTTC. It codes for CASSLGGAVNEQFF.

The V gene is TRBV9, the J gene TRBJ2-1; D may be TRBD2 (7 bases). Germline CDR1 reads SGDLS; CDR2 reads YYNGEE. V dropped 0 bases and J dropped 14 bases, with 15 bases sitting between them. The CDR3 is 13 amino acids. The CDR3 coding sequence is TGTGCCAGCAGCGTAGCAGGCGGAGGGGGGGAGTTCTTC. It yields the protein CASSVAGGGGEFF.

The gene calls are TRBV18 and TRBJ2-4, with D possibly TRBD2 on 5 matching bases. The J call may be in error: the DNA end matches TRBJ2-5 better. Germline lookup yields CDR1 KGHSH and CDR2 LQKENI. The CDR3 spans 14 residues. This chain's CDR3 is CASSPGEWRETQYF. The CDR3 bases are TGTGCCAGCTCACCAGGGGAGTGGCGAGAGACCCAGTACTTC.

A note on this clonotype: One junction end does not reproduce the germline sequence, and a read error may be involved. The chain has TRBV3-1 and TRBJ2-6; TRBD1 agrees at 11 bases. This CDR3 contains 23 residues. Germline V lookup: CDR1 LGHDT, CDR2 YNNKEL (reference sequence). The CDR3 sequence is CASRQAVGKDRGQPYSGANVLTF. CDR3 coding DNA: TGTGCCAGCAGACAAGCAGTAGGGAAGGACAGGGGGCAACCATATTCTGGGGCCAACGTCCTGACTTTC.

The V gene is TRBV20-1, the J gene TRBJ2-1; 10 positions agree with TRBD2. Germline V lookup: CDR1 DFQATT, CDR2 SNEGSKA (reference sequence). V was clipped by 3 bases and J by 6 bases; unmatched bases: 8. This CDR3 has 15 residues. The CDR3 spells CSASLPGLASNEQFF. Written as DNA, the CDR3 is TGCAGTGCTAGTCTACCGGGACTAGCGAGCAATGAGCAGTTCTTC.

This chain joins TRBV10-2 and TRBJ2-3; D might be TRBD2 (6 bases). The CDR3 has 18 amino acids. Deletions cut 0 bases from V and 1 base from J, with 17 bases between. The V gene's germline CDR1 is WSHSY and CDR2 SAAADI. The CDR3 DNA sequence: TGCGCCAGCAGTGAGTCGAAGGTAGGCGGGACCCGCACAGATACGCAGTATTTT. Translated: CASSESKVGGTRTDTQYF.

This clonotype was detected a few times. This chain links TRBV7-9 with TRBJ2-5, with D possibly matching TRBD1 (7 bases). The V and J ends lost 7 bases and 7 bases respectively, with 19 bases between them. In germline, CDR1 is SEHNR, CDR2 FQNEAQ (reference sequence). The CDR3 sequence is 14 residues long. The CDR3 DNA is TGTGCCAGCAACCAGGGGGGTGGCAGACCGACCCAGTACTTC. This codes for CASNQGGGRPTQYF.

The chain uses TRBV24-1 and TRBJ2-5; TRBD1 matches at 12 bases. The J segment lost 3 bases and the V segment lost 0 bases, leaving 1 base of the junction unmatched. The CDR3 is made up of 16 amino acids. The germline V gene encodes CDR1 KGHDR and CDR2 SFDVKD. This chain's CDR3 is CATSDLGTGGEETQYF. The CDR3 DNA is TGTGCCACCAGTGATTTGGGGACAGGGGGCGAAGAGACCCAGTACTTC.

The genes are TRBV3-1 and TRBJ2-7, with a tentative D call TRBD1 (6 bases). The V end lost 1 base, the J end lost 4 bases, and 8 bases lay between the germline ends. CDR1 LGHDT and CDR2 YNNKEL come from the germline V gene (reference sequence). The CDR3 has 13 amino acids. Written as DNA, the CDR3 is TGTGCCAGCAGCCAAGTGGGACAATACGAGCAGTACTTC. It yields the protein CASSQVGQYEQYF.

This clonotype turned up a few times. The chain employs TRBV20-1 and TRBJ1-1, with TRBD1 as a possible D gene (5 bases). V lost 6 bases to trimming and J lost 11 bases, with 19 bases between them. This CDR3 contains 12 residues. In germline, CDR1 is DFQATT, CDR2 SNEGSKA (reference sequence). This CDR3 is CSAKRGSKAAFF. The CDR3 DNA reads as TGCAGTGCAAAACGGGGGAGCAAGGCTGCTTTCTTT.

The chain carries TRBV6-6 and TRBJ2-3, with a weak D call TRBD2 (6 bases). This CDR3 is 14 amino acids long. V was pared by 6 bases and J by 8 bases, with 18 bases between. Germline V gives CDR1 MNHNY, CDR2 SVGAGI (reference sequence). This CDR3 is CASRALGPEGTQYF. The CDR3 DNA follows: TGTGCCAGCAGGGCCCTCGGCCCGGAGGGTACGCAGTATTTT.

The V gene is TRBV30, the J gene TRBJ2-7; D is ambiguous. CDR1 is GTSNPN, CDR2 SVGIG, per germline (reference sequence). This CDR3 has 11 amino acids. V shed 3 bases and J shed 2 bases, with 5 bases lying between them. The DNA for the CDR3 is TGTGCCTGGAGCCGTACCTACGAGCAGTACTTC. Its translation: CAWSRTYEQYF.

This rearrangement joins TRBV24-1 to TRBJ2-1, with 9 bases fitting TRBD2. Trimming took 0 bases from V and 9 from J; bases not matched to a gene: 11. This CDR3 is built from 17 residues. The germline CDR1 and CDR2 sequences are KGHDR and SFDVKD. The CDR3 sequence is CATSDLRAPGLAAEQFF. CDR3 in DNA: TGTGCCACCAGTGATTTGCGGGCTCCGGGACTAGCAGCTGAGCAGTTCTTC.

This clonotype came up a few times. CDR3 region: CASRRLAETYEQYF. The CDR3 region has the DNA TGTGCCAGCAGGAGACTAGCGGAAACCTACGAGCAGTACTTC. The genes are TRBV12-3 or TRBV12-4 and TRBJ2-7, with 9 bases fitting TRBD2. The J segment lost 2 bases and the V segment lost 6 bases, leaving 5 bases of the junction unmatched. The CDR3 sequence is 14 residues long.

The CDR3: CASSIGTANSPLHF. The CDR3 nucleotides read TGTGCCAGCAGCATCGGGACAGCTAATTCACCCCTCCACTTT. The genes are TRBV7-9 and TRBJ1-6, with 7 bases identical to TRBD1. The CDR3 runs to 14 residues. Per germline, CDR1 SEHNR and CDR2 FQNEAQ (reference sequence). The ends lost 5 bases at V and 6 bases at J; junction bases unmatched: 4.

With respect to this clonotype: Given a much more abundant clone one base away, this may be a read error. The chain employs TRBV5-5 and TRBJ2-1; 9 positions agree with TRBD2. There are 16 residues in the CDR3. Germline lookup yields CDR1 SGHKS and CDR2 YYEKEE (reference sequence). Here the CDR3 reads CASSSWTSAASNERFF. The CDR3 nucleotides are TGTGCCAGCAGCTCTTGGACTAGCGCGGCCTCCAATGAGCGGTTCTTC.